The 27 T cell receptor beta chains below all came from one sample that was sequenced in a study of T cells in Graves' hyperthyroidism and ophthalmopathy. The investigators amplified TCR beta CDR3 regions from RNA transcripts. With the HTBI primer set, the TCR CDR3 went through a first round of RT-PCR. TCRdb processed the multiplex PCR reads anew with MiXCR; each CDR3 protein has one entry. The profile shows 600,000 to 700,000 distinct CDR3 sequences, around 15% of them singletons. Sequenced sample: blood. These receptors were collected from a woman between 35 and 50 years old with Graves' ophthalmopathy.

This clonotype was counted at least ten times. The chain carries TRBV29-1 and TRBJ1-2; 12 bases are a match to TRBD1. The CDR3 has 16 residues. Germline trimming cut 6 bases from V and 4 bases from J; bases unmatched to any gene: 12. Germline V gene lookup returns CDR1 SQVTM and CDR2 ANQGSEA. CDR3 nucleotides: TGCAGCGTCGGCGGGACAGGGGGCCTTATCGGCTATGGCTACACCTTC. Its translation is CSVGGTGGLIGYGYTF.

There are many counts of this clonotype. The rearrangement uses TRBV11-3 and TRBJ2-2; 11 nucleotides align to TRBD2. V shed 5 bases and J 3 bases; nucleotides not matched to a gene: 14. The CDR3 consists of 19 residues. From germline, CDR1 is SGHNT and CDR2 YENEEA. The CDR3 protein is CASSHRGTSGRGDTGELFF. Written as DNA, the CDR3 is TGTGCCAGCAGCCACCGAGGGACTAGCGGTCGAGGGGACACCGGGGAGCTGTTTTTT. The full variable domain, in which reference TRBV11-3 and TRBJ2-2 provide the parts outside the CDR3, is EAGVVQSPRYKIIEKKQPVAFWCNPISGHNTLYWYLQNLGQGPELLIRYENEEAVDDSQLPKDRFSAERLKGVDSTLKIQPAELGDSAVYLCASSHRGTSGRGDTGELFFGEGSRLTVL.

This clonotype came up many times. The gene calls are TRBV29-1 and TRBJ2-5, with D tentatively TRBD1 (5 bases). Deletions cut 3 bases from V and 1 base from J, with 9 bases between. CDR3 length: 13 residues. Germline V gene sequence: CDR1 SQVTM, CDR2 ANQGSEA. This chain's CDR3 is CSVDVGLQETQYF. CDR3 nucleotides: TGCAGCGTTGATGTGGGGCTCCAAGAGACCCAGTACTTC.

The sample holds many counts of this clonotype. This chain joins TRBV7-8 and TRBJ2-5; 12 bases match TRBD2. This CDR3 is built from 19 residues. Per the germline V gene, CDR1 is SGHVS and CDR2 is FQNEAQ. Trimming took 2 bases from V and 5 from J; bases not matched to a gene: 15. The CDR3: CASSLIGLAGGGPRETQYF. The CDR3 nucleotides are TGTGCCAGCAGCTTAATAGGTCTAGCGGGAGGGGGGCCTCGGGAGACCCAGTACTTC. Combining the CDR3 with reference TRBV7-8 and TRBJ2-5 gives the whole variable domain GAGVSQSPRYKVAKRGQDVALRCDPISGHVSLFWYQQALGQGPEFLTYFQNEAQLDKSGLPSDRFFAERPEGSVSTLKIQRTQQEDSAVYLCASSLIGLAGGGPRETQYFGPGTRLLVL.

This clonotype was recorded at least ten times. The rearrangement joins TRBV20-1 to TRBJ2-7; D is undetermined. Germline V gene lookup returns CDR1 DFQATT and CDR2 SNEGSKA (reference sequence). The CDR3 extends over 16 amino acids. V was trimmed by 2 bases and J by 6 bases, leaving 23 bases between them. The CDR3 DNA sequence: TGCAGTGCTAGAATATCGCGAGAGCCGCCTACCCGCGAGCAGTACTTC. Encoded protein: CSARISREPPTREQYF.

The V call is TRBV19, the J call TRBJ2-7; no clear D gene. CDR3 length: 13 residues. Trimming left V 3 bases short and J 0 bases short, with 6 bases between. CDR1 and CDR2 (germline): LNHDA, SQIVND (reference sequence). CDR3 sequence reads: CASSMTNSYEQYF. As DNA, the CDR3 is TGTGCCAGTAGTATGACAAACTCCTACGAGCAGTACTTC.

In its sample, this clonotype was seen a few times. The chain couples TRBV6-1 to TRBJ1-1; TRBD1 might be the D (5 bases). Trimming cost V 3 bases and J 10 bases, with 15 bases left between them. Germline CDR1 is MNHNS and CDR2 is SASEGT. This CDR3 comprises 13 residues. CDR3 sequence reads: CASSERSGRAAFF. The DNA of the CDR3 is TGTGCCAGCAGTGAGCGGTCGGGACGAGCAGCTTTCTTT.

A few counts support this clonotype. V usage is TRBV4-3 and J usage is TRBJ2-7; 12 bases agree with TRBD2. Germline lookup yields CDR1 LGHNA and CDR2 YSLEER. This CDR3 is built from 18 residues. V lost 1 base and J lost 4; bases outside the gene matches: 11. CDR3 in DNA: TGCGCCAGCAGCCAAGTCCTCCTAGCGGGAGGGCCAGGGTACGAGCAGTACTTC. Encoded protein: CASSQVLLAGGPGYEQYF.

This clonotype has ten or more counts. This chain joins TRBV6-2 or TRBV6-3 and TRBJ1-5; possibly TRBD1 for D (5 bases). Germline lookup yields CDR1 MNHEY and CDR2 SVGEGT. Trimming took off 5 bases at V and 3 bases at J, with 20 bases between the two ends. The CDR3 sequence is 17 residues long. CDR3 residues: CASSTDGTLYSNQPQHF. The CDR3 DNA follows: TGTGCCAGCAGTACGGACGGGACCCTATACTCCAATCAGCCCCAGCATTTT.

In its sample, this clonotype was seen many times. J is TRBJ1-5 and V is TRBV2; D gene ambiguous. Germline CDR1 and CDR2: SNHLY and FYNNEI. CDR3 size: 14 residues. With 6 bases removed from V and 5 bases from J, the gap between germline ends came to 14 bases. The CDR3 nucleotides are TGTGCCAGCAGGCCCATCACAGAAGATCAGCCCCAGCATTTT. This gives the protein CASRPITEDQPQHF. The variable domain in full, completed from reference TRBV2 and TRBJ1-5, reads EPEVTQTPSHQVTQMGQEVILRCVPISNHLYFYWYRQILGQKVEFLVSFYNNEISEKSEIFDDQFSVERPDGSNFTLKIRSTKLEDSAMYFCASRPITEDQPQHFGDGTRLSIL.

The sample holds many counts of this clonotype. The chain recombines TRBV20-1 with TRBJ1-1; D unresolved. The V gene lost 1 base and the J gene lost 8 bases, with 11 bases spanning the gap. The CDR3 loop spans 12 amino acids. Germline CDR1 reads DFQATT; CDR2 reads SNEGSKA (reference sequence). CDR3 DNA sequence: TGCAGTGCTAGAGGTCCGTTTGGGGAAGCTTTCTTT. This codes for CSARGPFGEAFF.

This clonotype was seen many times. The J gene is TRBJ2-5, the V gene TRBV28, with TRBD2 identical over 7 bases. V lost 3 bases to trimming and J lost 1 base; unmatched junction nucleotides: 8. The CDR3 covers 16 residues. CDR1 and CDR2 (germline): MDHEN, SYDVKM. The CDR3 loop reads CASSFFGGGVQETQYF. The CDR3 DNA reads as TGTGCCAGCAGTTTTTTTGGGGGAGGGGTCCAAGAGACCCAGTACTTC.

This clonotype was detected many times. The CDR3 loop reads CASSLGLAGNQETQYF. The CDR3 DNA is TGTGCCAGCAGCTTGGGACTAGCGGGGAACCAAGAGACCCAGTACTTC. The chain carries TRBV7-3 and TRBJ2-5, with 13 nucleotides matching TRBD2. The CDR3 runs 16 residues. Trimming took 3 bases from V and 0 from J; bases not matched to a gene: 1. The germline CDR1 and CDR2 sequences are SGHTA and FQGTGA.

In this sample, this clonotype turned up many times. The chain is built from TRBV2 and TRBJ2-7; TRBD1 is a possible D gene (5 bases). The CDR3 runs to 14 residues. V shed 6 bases and J shed 2 bases, with 14 bases lying between them. Germline CDR1 and CDR2: SNHLY and FYNNEI. CDR3 residues: CASRFFRAPYEQYF. The CDR3 bases are TGTGCCAGCAGGTTTTTCAGGGCCCCCTACGAGCAGTACTTC.

This clonotype was recorded at least ten times. The rearrangement links TRBV9 to TRBJ1-1; D remains ambiguous. The V end was cut by 4 bases, the J end by 0 bases, with 13 bases between. CDR1 is SGDLS and CDR2 is YYNGEE in the germline V gene. This CDR3 is 15 amino acids long. The CDR3 region has the DNA TGTGCCAGCAGCTCGCCGGGAGACCTGAACACTGAAGCTTTCTTT. Amino acids: CASSSPGDLNTEAFF.

This clonotype was observed many times. A junction boundary mismatches the germline segment, possibly from a read error. CDR3 nucleotide sequence: TGTGCCAGCAGCCTGGAGGGGTTAACTGAAGCTTTCTTT. Protein: CASSLEGLTEAFF. The chain employs TRBV5-1 and TRBJ1-1, with a tentative D call TRBD1 (5 bases). CDR3 length: 13 amino acids. The germline gives CDR1 SGHRS, CDR2 YFSETQ.

Many counts were recorded for this clonotype. This chain connects TRBV2 to TRBJ1-5; D not resolved. V was cut by 3 bases and J by 6 bases, with 12 bases left in between. CDR1 and CDR2 (germline): SNHLY, FYNNEI. This CDR3 spans 14 amino acids. CDR3 sequence: CASSERAGGQPQHF. The CDR3 coding sequence is TGTGCCAGCAGTGAGAGGGCGGGAGGTCAGCCCCAGCATTTT.

V and J are TRBV4-3 and TRBJ2-7; tentatively, D is TRBD1 (6 bases). The CDR3 sequence is 15 residues long. Trimming took off 0 bases at V and 5 bases at J, with 14 bases between the two ends. Germline V gene sequence: CDR1 LGHNA, CDR2 YSLEER. The DNA for the CDR3 is TGCGCCAGCAGCCAAGATGGGACCAGGGGAGACGAGCAGTACTTC. Encoded protein: CASSQDGTRGDEQYF.

The chain carries TRBV20-1 and TRBJ1-1, with 7 positions matching TRBD1. Germline V gene sequence: CDR1 DFQATT, CDR2 SNEGSKA (reference sequence). The trim removed 5 bases at V and 1 base at J, leaving 7 bases unmatched. CDR3 size: 14 residues. The CDR3 spells CSASGTATNTEAFF. CDR3 DNA: TGCAGTGCTTCCGGGACAGCGACGAACACTGAAGCTTTCTTT.

The chain carries TRBV7-6 and TRBJ2-2; D is ambiguous. Per the germline V gene, CDR1 is SGHVS and CDR2 is FNYEAQ. Trimming took off 0 bases at V and 5 bases at J, with 7 bases between the two ends. The length of the CDR3 is 14 residues. CDR3 coding DNA: TGTGCCAGCAGCTTAGCCCCCCGAACCGGGGAGCTGTTTTTT. Residues: CASSLAPRTGELFF.

This clonotype was found many times. The CDR3 bases are TGTGCCAGTAAGACCACGGGACAGGGGAACGAGCAGTACTTC. Protein product: CASKTTGQGNEQYF. The chain recombines TRBV27 with TRBJ2-7; 10 bases map to TRBD1. Germline V gives CDR1 MNHEY, CDR2 SMNVEV (reference sequence). This CDR3 region has 14 residues. Trimming took 9 bases from V and 5 from J; bases not matched to a gene: 10.

This clonotype came up many times. V and J are TRBV19 and TRBJ2-5; D possibly corresponds to TRBD2 (6 bases). The CDR3 spans 14 residues. In germline, CDR1 is LNHDA, CDR2 SQIVND (reference sequence). V lost 3 bases, J lost 5 bases, and 13 bases lay in between. This chain's CDR3 is CASSILGGVETQYF. The DNA for the CDR3 is TGTGCCAGTAGTATTCTCGGGGGAGTCGAGACCCAGTACTTC.

The chain employs TRBV6-2 or TRBV6-3 and TRBJ2-5, with 9 bases aligning to TRBD2. This CDR3 is 17 amino acids long. The germline V gene has CDR1 MNHEY and CDR2 SVGEGT. V lost 0 bases to trimming and J lost 5 bases; unmatched junction nucleotides: 10. The DNA of the CDR3 is TGTGCCAGCAGTTACTCAGGCGGGAGGGGTTGGTCTGAGACCCAGTACTTC. Translation: CASSYSGGRGWSETQYF.

In this sample, this clonotype turned up many times. This sequence joins TRBV20-1 and TRBJ2-1; D may be TRBD1 (5 bases). V shed 1 base and J shed 1 base, with 11 bases lying between them. Germline V gene data show CDR1 as DFQATT and CDR2 as SNEGSKA (reference sequence). The CDR3 loop spans 15 amino acids. CDR3 sequence (DNA): TGCAGTGCTAGAGGTCAGGGTGAATCCTACAATGAGCAGTTCTTC. It codes for CSARGQGESYNEQFF.

The sample holds many counts of this clonotype. This chain links TRBV6-1 with TRBJ2-7, with 7 positions matching TRBD1. This CDR3 comprises 14 residues. From germline, CDR1 is MNHNS and CDR2 SASEGT. V lost 6 bases to trimming and J lost 3 bases; unmatched junction nucleotides: 8. The CDR3 loop reads CASSPGQLNYEQYF. The CDR3 DNA follows: TGTGCCAGCAGCCCGGGACAGTTAAACTACGAGCAGTACTTC.

This clonotype has ten or more counts. V is TRBV10-3 and J is TRBJ1-2; a possible D gene is TRBD1 (5 bases). This CDR3 region has 13 residues. V gave up 7 bases and J gave up 3 bases, with 12 bases separating them. The germline gives CDR1 ENHRY, CDR2 SYGVKD. CDR3 protein: CAITPTADYGYTF. For the CDR3, the DNA is TGTGCCATCACCCCGACAGCCGACTATGGCTACACCTTC.

V is TRBV4-2 and J is TRBJ2-7; D is uncertain. The CDR3 is made up of 12 amino acids. The germline V and J ends were trimmed by 3 bases and 9 bases, with 12 bases remaining between them. Germline values: CDR1 LGHNA, CDR2 YNFKEQ. CDR3 nucleotide sequence: TGTGCCAGCAGCCATGGGGATGGTGCGCAGTACTTC. This sequence encodes CASSHGDGAQYF.